The 3 T cell receptor beta chains in this list originate from one sample, sequenced in a study of blood T cell repertoires in COVID-19. Clones were read by immunoSEQ multiplex PCR, and TCRdb kept only the in-frame ones, dropping some. The repertoire holds some 100,000 clones, with nearly 85% as singletons. Sequences were obtained from peripheral blood. These receptors originate from a woman aged 50 to 60 with acute or convalescent COVID-19.

The chain uses TRBV30 and TRBJ1-5; 10 nucleotides align to TRBD1. In germline, CDR1 is GTSNPN, CDR2 SVGIG (reference sequence). The V and J ends lost 2 bases and 0 bases, in that order; junction bases with no gene match: 22. CDR3 length equals 22 residues. In DNA form, the CDR3 reads TGTGCCTGGAGTTCAAGCCAGGGGTATAGACAGGGGGCTTTTCATAGCAATCAGCCCCAGCATTTT. Translating it yields CAWSSSQGYRQGAFHSNQPQHF. The full variable domain, rest sourced from reference TRBV30 and TRBJ1-5, is SQTIHQWPATLVQPVGSPLSLECTVEGTSNPNLYWYRQAAGRGLQLLFYSVGIGQISSEVPQNLSASRPQDRQFILSSKKLLLSDSGFYLCAWSSSQGYRQGAFHSNQPQHFGDGTRLSIL.

The CDR3 DNA follows: TGTGCCAGCAGAGCACTAGCGGGAGGGTTCGAGCAGTACTTC. As protein: CASRALAGGFEQYF. The chain is built from TRBV11-2 and TRBJ2-7, with TRBD2 identical over 13 bases. Germline values: CDR1 SGHAT, CDR2 FQNNGV. The V segment lost 6 bases and the J segment 6 bases; nucleotides outside the gene matches: 5. The CDR3 sequence is 14 residues long.

J is TRBJ2-3 and V is TRBV2; 14 bases map to TRBD2. The trim removed 3 bases at V and 0 bases at J, leaving 5 bases unmatched. The CDR3 sequence is 18 residues long. Germline CDR1 and CDR2: SNHLY and FYNNEI. The CDR3 is CASSEGTSGGVSTDTQYF. CDR3 nucleotide sequence: TGTGCCAGCAGTGAGGGGACTAGCGGGGGCGTGAGCACAGATACGCAGTATTTT.